This note documents a single T cell receptor beta chain sequence. This table comes from immunoSEQ multiplex PCR, and its TCRdb copy is limited to in-frame clones, with some not included. The data show fewer than 150,000 clones, around nine tenths seen once. This sample was taken from a study of blood T cell repertoires in COVID-19. Losses at the gene ends were 1 base for V and 10 bases for J; bases not matched to a gene: 6. The CDR3 covers 14 residues. The germline gives CDR1 SGHDN, CDR2 FVKESK. V gene TRBV14 combines with J gene TRBJ2-1, with TRBD1 matching 8 bases. The sequence derives from a woman between 35 and 50 years old with acute or convalescent COVID-19. Sample: peripheral blood. The DNA of the CDR3 is TGTGCCAGCAGCCAAGTGACAGGGGCAGGCGAGCAGTTCTTC. Translating it yields CASSQVTGAGEQFF.